One sample yielded the 2 T cell receptor beta chains listed below, sequenced in a study of blood T cell repertoires in COVID-19. Assay: immunoSEQ multiplex PCR; the TCRdb copy retains only in-frame clones and omits some. Among roughly 290,000 clones, approximately 87% were seen once, and the ten largest hold 6.5% to 9.5%. Sequenced input: peripheral blood. These receptors were collected from a woman between 45 and 65 years old who had recovered from COVID-19.

This clone was detected only once. This chain links TRBV28 with TRBJ1-6; D is unresolved. The CDR3 covers 13 residues. The V end lost 3 bases, the J end lost 8 bases, and 8 bases lay between the germline ends. CDR1 is MDHEN and CDR2 is SYDVKM in the germline V gene. CDR3 in amino acids: CASSLGRDSPLHF. CDR3 nucleotides: TGTGCCAGCAGTTTGGGGAGGGATTCACCCCTCCACTTT. Filled out from reference TRBV28 and TRBJ1-6, the complete variable domain reads DVKVTQSSRYLVKRTGEKVFLECVQDMDHENMFWYRQDPGLGLRLIYFSYDVKMKEKGDIPEGYSVSREKKERFSLILESASTNQTSMYLCASSLGRDSPLHFGNGTRLTVT.

The J gene is TRBJ1-1, the V gene TRBV30; 11 bases line up with TRBD1. The CDR3 runs 13 residues. Trimming at V came to 4 bases and at J to 4 bases, leaving 2 bases not matched to a gene. Germline CDR1 reads GTSNPN; CDR2 reads SVGIG (reference sequence). The CDR3 DNA sequence: TGTGCCTGGACCGGACAGGGGGCCACTGAAGCTTTCTTT. Its translation: CAWTGQGATEAFF.